The clone carrying this T cell receptor beta chain has just a few counts. The antigen remains undetermined. Combining a sample-barcoded 5' primer with a J-beta primer mix, a second PCR ran for roughly 7 to 12 cycles. Via MiXCR, TCRdb re-called the 5' RACE reads, giving one row per CDR3 protein. The sample records more than 600,000 distinct CDR3 sequences, 20% to 30% being singletons. The sample is drawn from a study of blood T cells in healthy people across ages. CDR3 length equals 14 residues. Trimming cost V 2 bases and J 6 bases, with 13 bases left between them. CDR1 is SGHTA and CDR2 is FQGNSA in the germline V gene. Overall study findings and caveats: It was not known whether donors were CMV positive (a possible confounder of expanded clonotype changes).

This sample also appeared in a second study, on T cells of mothers and their children.

V is TRBV7-2 and J is TRBJ1-2, with D possibly matching TRBD1 (5 bases). The TCR was taken from a boy aged 10-17 years in good health. The source material was blood. This CDR3 is CASSLPGNFHGYTF. In DNA form, the CDR3 reads TGTGCCAGCAGCTTACCAGGGAATTTTCATGGCTACACCTTC. Supplemented by reference TRBV7-2 and TRBJ1-2, the full variable domain reads GAGVSQSPSNKVTEKGKDVELRCDPISGHTALYWYRQSLGQGLEFLIYFQGNSAPDKSGLPSDRFSAERTGGSVSTLTIQRTQQEDSAVYLCASSLPGNFHGYTFGSGTRLTVV.